The entry that follows covers one T cell receptor beta chain sequence. The data were produced by immunoSEQ multiplex PCR, yet TCRdb's version contains in-frame clones alone and is incomplete. The sample lists 35,000 to 50,000 clones, around 90% seen once, with roughly 0.69% in the top ten. This sample is part of a study of T cell changes during pregnancy in multiple sclerosis. Germline CDR1 reads MNHNS; CDR2 reads SASEGT. This CDR3 spans 14 amino acids. Trimming removed 5 bases at V and 5 bases at J, with 13 bases between. The sequence was obtained from a female donor with multiple sclerosis, enrolled in a pregnancy study. Source: CD4+ T cells from peripheral blood mononuclear cells, taken in the first trimester of pregnancy. The chain combines TRBV6-1 with TRBJ1-5; D unresolved. Written as DNA, the CDR3 is TGTGCCAGCAGTTCCCATAACAGAGATCAGCCCCAGCATTTT. It codes for CASSSHNRDQPQHF.